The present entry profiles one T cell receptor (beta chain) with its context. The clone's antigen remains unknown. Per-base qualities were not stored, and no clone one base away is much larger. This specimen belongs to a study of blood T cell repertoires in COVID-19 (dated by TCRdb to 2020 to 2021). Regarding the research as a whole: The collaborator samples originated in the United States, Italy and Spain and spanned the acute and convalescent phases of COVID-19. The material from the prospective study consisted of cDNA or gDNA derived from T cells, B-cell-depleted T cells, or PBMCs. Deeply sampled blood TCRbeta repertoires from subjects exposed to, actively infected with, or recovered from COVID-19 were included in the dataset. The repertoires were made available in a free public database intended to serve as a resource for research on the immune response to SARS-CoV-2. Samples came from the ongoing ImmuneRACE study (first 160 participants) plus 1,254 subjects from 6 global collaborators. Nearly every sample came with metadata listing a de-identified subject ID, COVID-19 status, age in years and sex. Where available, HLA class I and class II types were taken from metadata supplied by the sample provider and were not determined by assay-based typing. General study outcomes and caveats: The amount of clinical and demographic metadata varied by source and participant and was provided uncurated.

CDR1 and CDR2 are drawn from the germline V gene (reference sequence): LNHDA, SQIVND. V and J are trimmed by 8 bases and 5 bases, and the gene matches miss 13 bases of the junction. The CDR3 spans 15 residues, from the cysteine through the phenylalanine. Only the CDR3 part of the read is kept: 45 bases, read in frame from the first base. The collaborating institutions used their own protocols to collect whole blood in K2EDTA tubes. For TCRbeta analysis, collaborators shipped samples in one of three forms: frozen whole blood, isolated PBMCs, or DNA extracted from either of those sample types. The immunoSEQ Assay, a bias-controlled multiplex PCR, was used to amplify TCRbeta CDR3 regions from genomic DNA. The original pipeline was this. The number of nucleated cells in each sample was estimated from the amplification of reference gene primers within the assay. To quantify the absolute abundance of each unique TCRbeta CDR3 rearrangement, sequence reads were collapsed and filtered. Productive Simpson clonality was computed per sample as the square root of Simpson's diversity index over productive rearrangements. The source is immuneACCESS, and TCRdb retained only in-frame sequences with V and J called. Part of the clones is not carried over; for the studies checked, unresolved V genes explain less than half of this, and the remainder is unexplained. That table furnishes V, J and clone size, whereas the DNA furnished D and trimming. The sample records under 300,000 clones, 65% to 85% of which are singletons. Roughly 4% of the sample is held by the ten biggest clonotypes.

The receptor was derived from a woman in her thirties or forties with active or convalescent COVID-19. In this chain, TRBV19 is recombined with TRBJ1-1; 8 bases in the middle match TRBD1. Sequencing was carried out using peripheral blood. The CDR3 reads CASGPAGGDGTEAFF. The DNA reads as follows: TGTGCCAGTGGGCCAGCAGGGGGCGACGGGACTGAAGCTTTCTTT.